The 29 T cell receptor beta chains given below trace back to one sample, sequenced in a study of patients and donors after allogeneic stem cell transplantation. In TCRdb, the RT-PCR reads were re-called with MiXCR into one record per CDR3 protein. The sample lists 80,000 to 90,000 distinct CDR3 sequences, 48% seen once, with about 64% in the top ten. Sequencing was performed on blood, either unsorted or a sorted T cell fraction (not recorded which). The receptor set was obtained from a human donor who was either an allogeneic HSCT recipient or a stem cell or donor lymphocyte infusion donor (not recorded which). It is not recorded whose cells these are; they may come from a transplant donor.

The sample holds a few counts of this clonotype. The chain joins TRBV12-3 or TRBV12-4 to TRBJ1-2; D ambiguous. The CDR3 contains 14 residues. V was clipped by 4 bases and J by 2 bases, with 11 bases between them. CDR3 nucleotides: TGTGCCAGCAGTTCCCCCCCAGAAAACTATGGCTACACCTTC. It specifies CASSSPPENYGYTF.

The table lists this clonotype with a few counts. The chain joins TRBV6-5 to TRBJ1-5, with D uncertain. CDR1 and CDR2 from the germline V gene are MNHEY and SVGAGI. V was pared by 0 bases and J by 5 bases, with 14 bases between. The CDR3 covers 16 residues. The CDR3, as DNA: TGTGCCAGCAGTTACTCGCCGCCCGTCCCTGATCAGCCCCAGCATTTT. Translation gives CASSYSPPVPDQPQHF.

In its sample, this clonotype was seen many times. The genes are TRBV28 and TRBJ1-3, with no clear D. The V end lost 4 bases, the J end lost 0 bases, and 4 bases lay between the germline ends. The CDR3 totals 13 residues. The germline V gene encodes CDR1 MDHEN and CDR2 SYDVKM. The DNA of the CDR3 is TGTGCCAGCAGTTCCCCCTCTGGAAACACCATATATTTT. Its protein product is CASSSPSGNTIYF.

The chain has TRBV4-3 and TRBJ1-1, with unresolved D. The CDR3 contains 14 residues. Between the trimmed V and J ends, which lost 0 bases and 0 bases, there was a span of 5 bases. Germline loops: CDR1 LGHNA, CDR2 YSLEER. The CDR3 nucleotides are TGCGCCAGCAGCCAAGATTGGATGAACACTGAAGCTTTCTTT. Its translation: CASSQDWMNTEAFF.

This rearrangement joins TRBV29-1 to TRBJ1-1; no firm D call. This CDR3 spans 8 amino acids. V shed 5 bases and J shed 10 bases, with 5 bases lying between them. Germline values: CDR1 SQVTM, CDR2 ANQGSEA. CDR3 coding DNA: TGCAGCGTTTCGGGAGCTTTCTTT. Its translation is CSVSGAFF.

V is TRBV7-9 and J is TRBJ1-2; tentative D call: TRBD1 (5 bases). V was clipped by 6 bases and J by 4 bases, with 9 bases between them. The CDR3 covers 12 residues. Germline V gene sequence: CDR1 SEHNR, CDR2 FQNEAQ (reference sequence). DNA for the CDR3: TGTGCCAGCAGTCTGGGACTCTATGGCTACACCTTC. This codes for CASSLGLYGYTF.

Worth noting for this clonotype: At one end the junction does not follow the germline gene, possibly because of a read error. CDR3 sequence (DNA): TGTGCTAGCAGAGGCGACACGAACACCGGGGAGCTGTTTTTT. It encodes CASRGDTNTGELFF. The chain recombines TRBV7-7 with TRBJ2-2; D unresolved. The germline CDR1 and CDR2 sequences are SSHAT and FNYEAQ (reference sequence). CDR3 length equals 14 residues. Looking up the rest from reference TRBV7-7 and TRBJ2-2 gives the full variable domain: GAGVSQSPRYKVTKRGQDVTLRCDPISSHATLYWYQQALGQGPEFLTYFNYEAQPDKSGLPSDRFSAERPEGSISTLTIQRTEQRDSAMYRCASRGDTNTGELFFGEGSRLTVL.

The chain joins TRBV28 to TRBJ1-3, with no clear D. Trimming stripped 3 bases from V and 4 bases from J, with 19 bases between. This CDR3 comprises 17 residues. The germline V gene has CDR1 MDHEN and CDR2 SYDVKM. As DNA, the CDR3 is TGTGCCAGCAGTTTGGATCGGGCCCCAGTTTCAGGAAACACCATATATTTT. The encoded protein is CASSLDRAPVSGNTIYF.

The V gene is TRBV7-9, the J gene TRBJ2-1; D unresolved. CDR3 length: 15 amino acids. Trimming took 2 bases from V and 0 from J, leaving 8 bases between them. Germline CDR1 SEHNR, CDR2 FQNEAQ (reference sequence). DNA of the CDR3: TGTGCCAGCAGCTTAATAACGGGCTCCTACAATGAGCAGTTCTTC. It translates to CASSLITGSYNEQFF.

With regard to this clonotype: At one end, the junction sequence differs from germline, possibly due to a read error. The CDR3 DNA follows: TGTGCCAGCAGTTTAAGGGGTCAGGGCTATGACTACACCTTC. Translation gives CASSLRGQGYDYTF. This chain links TRBV12-3 or TRBV12-4 with TRBJ1-2; maybe TRBD1 (5 bases). This CDR3 is 14 amino acids long.

V usage is TRBV12-3 or TRBV12-4 and J usage is TRBJ1-5, with 10 bases that match TRBD1. The CDR3 is made up of 15 amino acids. V lost 2 bases and J lost 4; bases outside the gene matches: 2. The chain's CDR3 is CASSLSGQGNQPQHF. The DNA for the CDR3 is TGTGCCAGCAGTTTATCGGGACAGGGGAATCAGCCCCAGCATTTT.

This clonotype was seen a few times. The rearrangement joins TRBV29-1 to TRBJ1-1; D remains unclear. The CDR3 extends over 15 amino acids. Trimming shortened V by 1 base and J by 5 bases, and 17 bases separated the two germline ends. Looked up from germline, CDR1 is SQVTM and CDR2 is ANQGSEA. The CDR3 region is CSVEGRGPSVTEAFF. DNA for the CDR3: TGCAGCGTTGAAGGAAGAGGACCCTCAGTAACTGAAGCTTTCTTT.

The chain joins TRBV12-3 or TRBV12-4 to TRBJ1-1; 9 bases match TRBD1. This CDR3 has 13 amino acids. The ends lost 8 bases at V and 7 bases at J; junction bases unmatched: 8. The CDR3 nucleotides are TGTGCCAGCGCGGGACAGGGCAGATTTGAAGCTTTCTTT. Protein product: CASAGQGRFEAFF.

This rearrangement joins TRBV20-1 to TRBJ2-1; D may be TRBD1 or TRBD2 (6 bases each). This CDR3 comprises 16 residues. CDR1 and CDR2 from the germline V gene are DFQATT and SNEGSKA (reference sequence). V was pared by 2 bases and J by 7 bases, with 21 bases between. The CDR3 DNA reads as TGCAGTGCTAGACTCAGGATCGGGGGCTTGCGGAATGAGCAGTTCTTC. This sequence encodes CSARLRIGGLRNEQFF.

The sample holds a few counts of this clonotype. This sequence joins TRBV9 and TRBJ1-1; D possibly corresponds to TRBD1 (5 bases). V dropped 0 bases and J dropped 0 bases, with 9 bases sitting between them. The CDR3 loop spans 15 amino acids. Germline loops: CDR1 SGDLS, CDR2 YYNGEE. CDR3 in DNA: TGTGCCAGCAGCGTAGGGGGACTGTTGAACACTGAAGCTTTCTTT. Its protein is CASSVGGLLNTEAFF.

This clonotype was observed a few times. The chain has TRBV7-9 and TRBJ1-4; D gene unclear. The CDR3 covers 15 residues. CDR1 is SEHNR, CDR2 FQNEAQ, per germline (reference sequence). V lost 1 base and J lost 4, with 10 bases in between. The chain's CDR3 is CASSLGGTLNEKLFF. In DNA form, the CDR3 reads TGTGCCAGCAGCTTAGGTGGAACGCTTAATGAAAAACTGTTTTTT.

The chain couples TRBV27 to TRBJ1-6, with D possibly being TRBD1 (6 bases). The V end was cut by 2 bases, the J end by 8 bases, with 10 bases between. This CDR3 has 14 residues. Per germline, CDR1 MNHEY and CDR2 SMNVEV (reference sequence). In DNA, the CDR3 is TGTGCCAGCAGTTTACTGGGGGCAGATTCACCCCTCCACTTT. Amino acid sequence: CASSLLGADSPLHF.

This clonotype was counted between two and nine times. The V and J genes are TRBV20-1 and TRBJ2-7, with D perhaps TRBD1 (5 bases). The CDR3 runs to 13 residues. V lost 1 base and J 0 bases, leaving 7 bases between the germline ends. Germline CDR1 reads DFQATT; CDR2 reads SNEGSKA (reference sequence). The CDR3 DNA reads TGCAGTGCTAGAGTTGACAGCTCCTACGAGCAGTACTTC. This translates into CSARVDSSYEQYF.

The chain recombines TRBV5-1 with TRBJ1-4; perhaps TRBD1 as D (5 bases). Germline V gene data show CDR1 as SGHRS and CDR2 as YFSETQ. Trimming removed 0 bases at V and 7 bases at J, with 13 bases between. The CDR3 totals 15 residues. The CDR3 region is CASSLEGLRGEKLFF. The CDR3 bases are TGCGCCAGCAGCTTGGAGGGGCTCCGTGGTGAAAAACTGTTTTTT.

The chain recombines TRBV12-3 or TRBV12-4 with TRBJ2-2; 10 bases line up with TRBD2. V dropped 3 bases and J dropped 6; count of bases not matched to a gene: 4. The CDR3 covers 15 residues. The chain's CDR3 is CASSFQLAGSGELFF. The CDR3 DNA follows: TGTGCCAGCAGTTTTCAACTAGCGGGATCCGGGGAGCTGTTTTTT.

This clonotype was detected only a few times. The chain has TRBV12-5 and TRBJ1-1; possibly TRBD1 for D (5 bases). The CDR3 loop spans 15 amino acids. Looked up from germline, CDR1 is LGHNT and CDR2 is FRNRAP. The V and J ends lost 5 bases and 1 base respectively, with 14 bases between them. DNA of the CDR3: TGTGCTAGTGGTCCCGATCCCGGACAGAACACTGAAGCTTTCTTT. Residues: CASGPDPGQNTEAFF.

This clonotype was seen many times. The chain is built from TRBV7-9 and TRBJ1-1, with a weak D call TRBD1 (5 bases). The CDR3 consists of 14 residues. CDR1 is SEHNR and CDR2 is FQNEAQ in the germline V gene (reference sequence). V lost 4 bases and J lost 1, with 10 bases in between. The CDR3 here is CASSSREGNTEAFF. The CDR3 DNA reads as TGTGCCAGCAGCTCCAGGGAGGGGAACACTGAAGCTTTCTTT.

V and J are TRBV12-3 or TRBV12-4 and TRBJ1-2; no firm D call. V lost 4 bases and J lost 6, with 15 bases in between. This CDR3 region has 14 residues. DNA for the CDR3: TGTGCCAGCAGTTCTCCTGACATGAACCATGGCTACACCTTC. Encoded protein: CASSSPDMNHGYTF.

The chain is built from TRBV5-1 and TRBJ1-2; D is possibly TRBD1 (6 bases). V was cut by 0 bases and J by 3 bases, with 9 bases left in between. This CDR3 is 14 amino acids long. CDR1 and CDR2 (germline): SGHRS, YFSETQ. The chain's CDR3 is CASSLVQGDYGYTF. The CDR3 DNA reads as TGCGCCAGCAGCTTGGTACAGGGTGACTATGGCTACACCTTC.

This clonotype has a handful of counts. J is TRBJ1-1 and V is TRBV29-1, with D perhaps matching TRBD1 (5 bases). V was pared by 5 bases and J by 1 base, with 11 bases between. The length of the CDR3 is 13 residues. Germline CDR1 reads SQVTM; CDR2 reads ANQGSEA. DNA of the CDR3: TGCAGCGTTCGAAGGGGCCAGAACACTGAAGCTTTCTTT. Amino acids: CSVRRGQNTEAFF.

The chain recombines TRBV4-3 with TRBJ1-3, with a possible D match to TRBD1 (6 bases). CDR3 length equals 15 residues. In germline, CDR1 is LGHNA, CDR2 YSLEER. V lost 4 bases, J lost 0 bases, and 10 bases lay in between. The CDR3 here is CASSLQGHSGNTIYF. The CDR3 bases are TGCGCCAGCAGCCTGCAGGGGCACTCTGGAAACACCATATATTTT.

This clonotype was seen a few times. The V gene is TRBV21-1, the J gene TRBJ1-1; the table's D call, TRBD1, was not checked against the DNA. TRBV21-1 is annotated as a pseudogene. The CDR3 loop spans 13 amino acids. The CDR3 DNA follows: TGTGCCAGCAGGTGGGGGCTGAACACTGAAGCTTTCTTT. This translates into CASRWGLNTEAFF.

This clonotype was detected only a few times. The chain uses TRBV12-3 or TRBV12-4 and TRBJ1-5, with D perhaps matching TRBD1 (5 bases). This CDR3 contains 16 residues. V was clipped by 0 bases and J by 0 bases, with 9 bases between them. The DNA of the CDR3 is TGTGCCAGCAGTTTAGCGCCAGGGAATAGCAATCAGCCCCAGCATTTT. Protein product: CASSLAPGNSNQPQHF.

The chain uses TRBV4-3 and TRBJ1-6, with unresolved D. V gave up 1 base and J gave up 4 bases, with 11 bases separating them. The CDR3 has 16 amino acids. CDR1 and CDR2 (germline): LGHNA, YSLEER. CDR3 in amino acids: CASSQATFGYNSPLHF. CDR3 DNA: TGCGCCAGCAGCCAAGCTACGTTCGGATATAATTCACCCCTCCACTTT.